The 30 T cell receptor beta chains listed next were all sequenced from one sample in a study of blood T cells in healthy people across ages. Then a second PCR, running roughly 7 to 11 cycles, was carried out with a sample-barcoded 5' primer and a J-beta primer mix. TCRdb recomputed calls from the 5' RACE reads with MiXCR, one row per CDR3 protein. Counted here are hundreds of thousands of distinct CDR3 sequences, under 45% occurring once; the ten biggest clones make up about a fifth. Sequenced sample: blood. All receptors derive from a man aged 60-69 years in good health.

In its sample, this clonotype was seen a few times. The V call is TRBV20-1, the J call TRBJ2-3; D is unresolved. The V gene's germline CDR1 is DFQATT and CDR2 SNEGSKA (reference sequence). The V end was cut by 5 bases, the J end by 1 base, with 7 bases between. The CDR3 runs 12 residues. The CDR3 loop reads CSARTGTDTQYF. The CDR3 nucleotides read TGCAGTGCTCGGACCGGCACAGATACGCAGTATTTT.

The DNA for the CDR3 is TGTGCCAGCAGCCCGGGACTAGCGGTTGAGCAGTTCTTC. It specifies CASSPGLAVEQFF. V gene TRBV5-6 combines with J gene TRBJ2-1, with 11 bases matching TRBD2. Trimming at V came to 4 bases and at J to 9 bases, leaving 3 bases not matched to a gene. The germline V gene has CDR1 SGHDT and CDR2 YYEEEE. The CDR3 has 13 amino acids.

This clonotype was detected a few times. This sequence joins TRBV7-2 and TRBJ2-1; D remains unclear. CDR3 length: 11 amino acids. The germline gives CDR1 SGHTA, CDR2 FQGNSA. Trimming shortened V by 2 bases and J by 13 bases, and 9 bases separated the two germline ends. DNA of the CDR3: TGTGCCAGCAGCTTAAAGGAGACCCAGTTCTTC. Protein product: CASSLKETQFF. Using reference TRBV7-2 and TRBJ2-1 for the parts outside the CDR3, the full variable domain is GAGVSQSPSNKVTEKGKDVELRCDPISGHTALYWYRQSLGQGLEFLIYFQGNSAPDKSGLPSDRFSAERTGGSVSTLTIQRTQQEDSAVYLCASSLKETQFFGPGTRLTVL.

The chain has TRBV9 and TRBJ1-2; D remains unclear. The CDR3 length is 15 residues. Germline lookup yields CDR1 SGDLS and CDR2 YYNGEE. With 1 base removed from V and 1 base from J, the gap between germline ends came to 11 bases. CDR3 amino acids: CASSVRSGLNYGYTF. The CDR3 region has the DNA TGTGCCAGCAGCGTAAGGTCAGGTCTTAACTATGGCTACACCTTC.

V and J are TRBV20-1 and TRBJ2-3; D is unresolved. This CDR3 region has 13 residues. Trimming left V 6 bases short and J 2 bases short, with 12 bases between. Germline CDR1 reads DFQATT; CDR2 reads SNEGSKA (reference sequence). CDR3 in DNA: TGCAGTGCCAGGAACATACACACAGATACGCAGTATTTT. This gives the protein CSARNIHTDTQYF.

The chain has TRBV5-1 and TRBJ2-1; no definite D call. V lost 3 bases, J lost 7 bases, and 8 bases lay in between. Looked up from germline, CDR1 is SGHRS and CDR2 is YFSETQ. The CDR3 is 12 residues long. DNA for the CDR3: TGCGCCAGCAGCTCGGCGCAAAATGAGCAGTTCTTC. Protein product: CASSSAQNEQFF.

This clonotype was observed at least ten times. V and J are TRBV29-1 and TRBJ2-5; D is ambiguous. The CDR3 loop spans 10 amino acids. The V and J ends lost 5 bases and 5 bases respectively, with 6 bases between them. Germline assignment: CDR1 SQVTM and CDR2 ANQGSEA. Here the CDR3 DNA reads TGCAGCGTTATTGAGGAGACCCAGTACTTC. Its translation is CSVIEETQYF.

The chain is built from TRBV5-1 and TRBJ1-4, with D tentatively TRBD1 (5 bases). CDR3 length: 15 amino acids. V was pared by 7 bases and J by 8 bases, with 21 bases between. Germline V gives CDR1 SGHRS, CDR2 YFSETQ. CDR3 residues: CASSSGVQGSEKLFF. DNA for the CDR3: TGCGCCAGCTCCTCGGGAGTCCAGGGAAGCGAAAAACTGTTTTTT.

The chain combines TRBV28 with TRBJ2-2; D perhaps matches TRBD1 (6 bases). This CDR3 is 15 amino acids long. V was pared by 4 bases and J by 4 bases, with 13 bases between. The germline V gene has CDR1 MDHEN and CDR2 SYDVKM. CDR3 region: CASSSRQVGTGELFF. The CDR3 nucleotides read TGTGCCAGCAGTTCCCGACAGGTGGGCACCGGGGAGCTGTTTTTT.

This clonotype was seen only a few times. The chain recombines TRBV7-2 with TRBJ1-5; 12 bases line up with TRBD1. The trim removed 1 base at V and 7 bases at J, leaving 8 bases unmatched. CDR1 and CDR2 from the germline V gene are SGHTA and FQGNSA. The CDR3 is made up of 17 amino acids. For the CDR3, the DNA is TGTGCCAGCAGCTTAGGGGGACAGGGGGCGCGTTTCCAGCCCCAGCATTTT. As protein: CASSLGGQGARFQPQHF.

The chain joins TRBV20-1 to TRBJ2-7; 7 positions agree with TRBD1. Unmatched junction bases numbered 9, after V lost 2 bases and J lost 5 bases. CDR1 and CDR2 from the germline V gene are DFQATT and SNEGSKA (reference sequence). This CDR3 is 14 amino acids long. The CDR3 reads CSARPRTGFHEQYF. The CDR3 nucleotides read TGCAGTGCTAGACCCAGGACAGGATTCCACGAGCAGTACTTC.

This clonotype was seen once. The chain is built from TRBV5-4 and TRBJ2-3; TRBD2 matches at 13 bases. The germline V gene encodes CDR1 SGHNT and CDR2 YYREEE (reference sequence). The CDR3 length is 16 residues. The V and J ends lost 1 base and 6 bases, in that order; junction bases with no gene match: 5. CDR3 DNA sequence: TGTGCCAGCAGCTTGCCGGGACTAGCGGGGTTGGATACGCAGTATTTT. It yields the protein CASSLPGLAGLDTQYF.

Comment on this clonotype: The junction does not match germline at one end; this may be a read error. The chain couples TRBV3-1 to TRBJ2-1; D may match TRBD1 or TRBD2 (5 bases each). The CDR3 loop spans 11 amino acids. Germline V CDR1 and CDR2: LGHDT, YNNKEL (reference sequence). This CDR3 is CAGSHEGQQFF. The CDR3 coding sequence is TGTGCCGGCAGCCACGAGGGACAGCAGTTCTTC.

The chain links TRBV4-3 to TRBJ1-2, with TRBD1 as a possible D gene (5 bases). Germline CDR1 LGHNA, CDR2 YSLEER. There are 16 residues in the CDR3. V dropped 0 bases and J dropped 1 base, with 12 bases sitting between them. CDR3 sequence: CASSQDRGGDNYGYTF. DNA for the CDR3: TGCGCCAGCAGCCAAGATCGGGGAGGGGATAACTATGGCTACACCTTC.

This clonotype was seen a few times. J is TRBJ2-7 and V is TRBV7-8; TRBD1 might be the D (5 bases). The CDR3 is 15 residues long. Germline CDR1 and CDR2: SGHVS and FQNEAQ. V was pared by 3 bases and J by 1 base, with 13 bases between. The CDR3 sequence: CASSFLAGKSYEQYF. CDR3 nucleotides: TGTGCCAGCAGCTTCCTGGCAGGGAAGTCCTACGAGCAGTACTTC.

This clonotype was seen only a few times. CDR3 nucleotide sequence: TGCAGTGCTAGGGCGCAATCCGGGTATGGCTACACCTTC. Protein product: CSARAQSGYGYTF. The rearrangement uses TRBV20-1 and TRBJ1-2; D remains unclear. CDR1 and CDR2 from the germline V gene are DFQATT and SNEGSKA (reference sequence). With 3 bases removed from V and 5 bases from J, the gap between germline ends came to 13 bases. The CDR3 spans 13 residues.

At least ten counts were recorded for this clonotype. The CDR3 protein is CASSTGSGETQYF. DNA of the CDR3: TGCGCCAGCAGCACAGGGAGTGGGGAGACCCAGTACTTC. J is TRBJ2-5 and V is TRBV5-1; D might be TRBD1 (6 bases). Germline CDR1 SGHRS, CDR2 YFSETQ. The CDR3 runs to 13 residues. V was shortened by 4 bases and J by 5 bases, with 12 bases between the two germline ends.

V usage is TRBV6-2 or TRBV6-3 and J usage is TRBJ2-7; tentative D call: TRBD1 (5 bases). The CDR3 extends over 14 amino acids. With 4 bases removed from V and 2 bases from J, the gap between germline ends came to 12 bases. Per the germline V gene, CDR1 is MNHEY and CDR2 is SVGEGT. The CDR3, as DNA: TGTGCCAGCAGTTCGACAGCCAAGACCTACGAGCAGTACTTC. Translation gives CASSSTAKTYEQYF.

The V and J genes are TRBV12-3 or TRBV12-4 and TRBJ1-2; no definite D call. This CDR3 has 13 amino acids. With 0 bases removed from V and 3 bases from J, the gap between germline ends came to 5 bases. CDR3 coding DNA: TGTGCCAGCAGTTTAGCGTCAGACTATGGCTACACCTTC. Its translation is CASSLASDYGYTF.

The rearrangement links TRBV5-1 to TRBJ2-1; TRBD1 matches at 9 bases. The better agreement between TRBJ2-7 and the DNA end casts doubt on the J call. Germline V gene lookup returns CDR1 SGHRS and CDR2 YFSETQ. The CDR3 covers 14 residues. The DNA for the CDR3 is TGCGCCAGCAGCGGGGGACAGGGTATCAACGAGCAGTACTTC. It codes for CASSGGQGINEQYF.

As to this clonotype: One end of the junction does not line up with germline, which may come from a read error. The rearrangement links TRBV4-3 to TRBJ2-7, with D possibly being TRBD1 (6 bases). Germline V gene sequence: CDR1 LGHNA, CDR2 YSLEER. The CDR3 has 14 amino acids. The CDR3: CANSPDRMYYEQYF. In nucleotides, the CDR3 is TGCGCCAACAGCCCGGACAGAATGTACTACGAGCAGTACTTC.

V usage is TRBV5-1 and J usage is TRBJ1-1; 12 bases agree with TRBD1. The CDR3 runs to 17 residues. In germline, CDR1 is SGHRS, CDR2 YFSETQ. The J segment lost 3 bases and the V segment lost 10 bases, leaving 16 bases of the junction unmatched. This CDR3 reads CASFPGTGGPEDTEAFF. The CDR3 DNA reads TGCGCCTCGTTTCCCGGGACAGGGGGCCCGGAGGACACTGAAGCTTTCTTT.

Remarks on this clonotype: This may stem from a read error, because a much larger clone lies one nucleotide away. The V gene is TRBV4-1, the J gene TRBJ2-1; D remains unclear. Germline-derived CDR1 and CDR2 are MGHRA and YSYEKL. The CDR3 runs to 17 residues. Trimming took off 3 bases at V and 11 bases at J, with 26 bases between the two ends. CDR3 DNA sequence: TGCGCCAGCAGCCAGGTAACCGTTCTACCCATACGGAATAAGCAGTTCTTC. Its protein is CASSQVTVLPIRNKQFF.

Here the CDR3 reads CASTDRGQSKATNEKLFF. Here the CDR3 DNA reads TGTGCCAGCACTGACAGGGGACAGAGTAAAGCAACTAATGAAAAACTGTTTTTT. V and J are TRBV6-1 and TRBJ1-4; 8 nucleotides align to TRBD1. Germline V gene sequence: CDR1 MNHNS, CDR2 SASEGT. The CDR3 is made up of 18 amino acids. V dropped 7 bases and J dropped 0; count of bases not matched to a gene: 13.

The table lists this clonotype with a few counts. CDR3 in DNA: TGTGCCAGCAGTCCCTCCAGATACGAGCAGTACTTC. Amino acid sequence: CASSPSRYEQYF. The gene calls are TRBV12-3 or TRBV12-4 and TRBJ2-7; no firm D call. The CDR3 spans 12 residues. V shed 5 bases and J shed 4 bases, with 9 bases lying between them.

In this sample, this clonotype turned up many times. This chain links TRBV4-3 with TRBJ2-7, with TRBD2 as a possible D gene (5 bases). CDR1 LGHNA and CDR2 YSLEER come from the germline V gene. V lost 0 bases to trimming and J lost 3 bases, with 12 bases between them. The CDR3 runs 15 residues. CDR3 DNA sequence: TGCGCCAGCAGCCAAGACCCCGCAGACTACTACGAGCAGTACTTC. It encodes CASSQDPADYYEQYF.

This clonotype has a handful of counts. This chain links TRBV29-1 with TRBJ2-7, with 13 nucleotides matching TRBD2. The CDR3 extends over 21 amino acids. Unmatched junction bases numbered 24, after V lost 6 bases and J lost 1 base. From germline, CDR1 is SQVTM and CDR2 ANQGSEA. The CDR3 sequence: CSVDFNGPVPTSGGPSYEQYF. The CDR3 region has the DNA TGCAGCGTCGATTTTAATGGACCAGTCCCGACTAGCGGGGGGCCATCCTACGAGCAGTACTTC.

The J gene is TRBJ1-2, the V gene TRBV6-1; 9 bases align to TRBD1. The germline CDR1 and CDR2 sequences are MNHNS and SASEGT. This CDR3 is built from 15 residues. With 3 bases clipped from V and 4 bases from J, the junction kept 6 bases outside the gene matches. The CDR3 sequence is CASSEGQGDFYGYTF. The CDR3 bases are TGTGCCAGCAGTGAGGGACAGGGCGACTTCTATGGCTACACCTTC.

The CDR3 region is CASSLAPWGTQYF. As DNA, the CDR3 is TGTGCCAGCAGCTTAGCACCTTGGGGGACCCAGTACTTC. The V call is TRBV7-2, the J call TRBJ2-5; D gene ambiguous. Germline lookup yields CDR1 SGHTA and CDR2 FQGNSA. Trimming took 0 bases from V and 7 from J, leaving 9 bases between them. This CDR3 comprises 13 residues.

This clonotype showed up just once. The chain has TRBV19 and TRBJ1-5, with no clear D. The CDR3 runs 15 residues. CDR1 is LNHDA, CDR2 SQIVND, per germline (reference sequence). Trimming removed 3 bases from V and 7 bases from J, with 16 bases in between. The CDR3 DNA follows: TGTGCCAGTAGTATCCCAGAGGAAAGTCGGCAGCCCCAGCATTTT. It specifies CASSIPEESRQPQHF.